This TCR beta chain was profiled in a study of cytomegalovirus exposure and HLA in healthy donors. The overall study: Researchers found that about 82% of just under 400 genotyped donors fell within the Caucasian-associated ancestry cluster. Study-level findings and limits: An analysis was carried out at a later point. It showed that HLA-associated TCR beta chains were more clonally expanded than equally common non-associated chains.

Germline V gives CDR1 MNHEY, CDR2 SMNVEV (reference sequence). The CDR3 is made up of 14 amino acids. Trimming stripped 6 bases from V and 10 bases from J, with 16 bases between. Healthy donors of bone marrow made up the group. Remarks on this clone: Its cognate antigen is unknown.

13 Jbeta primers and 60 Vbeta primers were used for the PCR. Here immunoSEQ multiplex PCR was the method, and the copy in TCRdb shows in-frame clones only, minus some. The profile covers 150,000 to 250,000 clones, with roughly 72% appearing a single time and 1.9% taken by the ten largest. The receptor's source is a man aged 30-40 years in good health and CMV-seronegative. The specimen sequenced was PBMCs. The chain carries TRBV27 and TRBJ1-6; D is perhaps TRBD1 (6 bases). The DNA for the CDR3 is TGTGCCAGCAGACCGACACAGGGATGGTCACCCCTCCACTTT. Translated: CASRPTQGWSPLHF.